These 27 T cell receptor beta chains were sequenced from one sample in a study of cytomegalovirus exposure and HLA in healthy donors (dated by TCRdb to the late 2010s). Libraries came from the immunoSEQ multiplex PCR assay. The multiplex PCR relied on a mix of 60 forward primers for TCR Vbeta segments and 13 reverse primers for TCR Jbeta segments. The source is immuneACCESS, and TCRdb retained only in-frame sequences with V and J called. Part of the clones is not carried over; for the studies checked, unresolved V genes explain less than half of this, and the remainder is unexplained. This sample lists 180,000 or so clones; over 65% were detected once. About 1.6% of the sample rests with the top ten. The sample comprised PBMCs. These receptors all stem from a man aged 18 to 29 in good health and CMV-seronegative.

This clone came up once. V usage is TRBV6-5 and J usage is TRBJ2-7, with D possibly TRBD2 on 6 matching bases. The germline CDR1 and CDR2 sequences are MNHEY and SVGAGI. This CDR3 region has 14 residues. Deletions cut 5 bases from V and 6 bases from J, with 17 bases between. The CDR3 DNA sequence: TGTGCCAGCAGTGAAACCCGGGGGAACGGCGAGCAGTACTTC. Its protein is CASSETRGNGEQYF.

The chain has TRBV10-1 and TRBJ1-5, with D possibly matching TRBD1 (5 bases). The CDR3 has 14 amino acids. V lost 7 bases to trimming and J lost 5 bases, with 15 bases between them. The germline V gene has CDR1 WNHNN and CDR2 SYGVQD (reference sequence). This chain's CDR3 is CASNGTGGHQPQHF. CDR3 in DNA: TGCGCCAGCAACGGGACGGGAGGGCATCAGCCCCAGCATTTT.

The chain has TRBV19 and TRBJ2-3; 7 bases match TRBD2. The germline CDR1 and CDR2 sequences are LNHDA and SQIVND (reference sequence). Unmatched junction bases numbered 2, after V lost 2 bases and J lost 0 bases. The CDR3 is 15 amino acids. The DNA of the CDR3 is TGTGCCAGTAGTATACTAGCGGCTAGCACAGATACGCAGTATTTT. Translated, it gives CASSILAASTDTQYF.

This chain connects TRBV28 to TRBJ1-5; TRBD1 might be the D (5 bases). Trimming stripped 6 bases from V and 5 bases from J, with 23 bases between. This CDR3 is 17 amino acids long. Germline V gene lookup returns CDR1 MDHEN and CDR2 SYDVKM. In DNA form, the CDR3 reads TGTGCCAGCAGCCCACGCCAGGGACTCCCCGGGGATCAGCCCCAGCATTTT. As protein: CASSPRQGLPGDQPQHF.

V gene TRBV4-2 combines with J gene TRBJ2-5, with 8 bases fitting TRBD2. The CDR3 is 15 residues long. Germline CDR1 and CDR2: LGHNA and YNFKEQ. Trimming removed 2 bases from V and 0 bases from J; junction bases left unmatched: 2. The CDR3 region has the DNA TGTGCCAGCAGCCAACGGGGGGGGTACCAAGAGACCCAGTACTTC. Protein: CASSQRGGYQETQYF.

The chain carries TRBV6-6 and TRBJ2-7, with D perhaps TRBD2 (5 bases). V was shortened by 6 bases and J by 2 bases, with 17 bases between the two germline ends. Germline CDR1 and CDR2: MNHNY and SVGAGI (reference sequence). This CDR3 region has 15 residues. The CDR3 sequence: CASSPGSGGAYEQYF. The CDR3 DNA reads TGTGCCAGCAGCCCCGGGTCTGGAGGTGCCTACGAGCAGTACTTC.

CDR3 bases: TGTGCCTGGAGTGACAGGTCTAGCAATCAGCCCCAGCATTTT. This translates into CAWSDRSSNQPQHF. The chain uses TRBV30 and TRBJ1-5, with D possibly matching TRBD1 (5 bases). Germline V gene lookup returns CDR1 GTSNPN and CDR2 SVGIG (reference sequence). There are 14 residues in the CDR3. V shed 1 base and J shed 0 bases, with 7 bases lying between them. The whole variable domain, remainder taken from reference TRBV30 and TRBJ1-5, is SQTIHQWPATLVQPVGSPLSLECTVEGTSNPNLYWYRQAAGRGLQLLFYSVGIGQISSEVPQNLSASRPQDRQFILSSKKLLLSDSGFYLCAWSDRSSNQPQHFGDGTRLSIL.

This chain joins TRBV18 and TRBJ2-1, with D unresolved. V was trimmed by 4 bases and J by 5 bases, leaving 21 bases between them. Germline assignment: CDR1 KGHSH and CDR2 LQKENI. There are 17 residues in the CDR3. CDR3: CASSLFSGSGRNNEQFF. CDR3 coding DNA: TGTGCCAGCTCACTTTTCTCTGGGTCCGGCAGGAACAATGAGCAGTTCTTC.

The chain is built from TRBV5-6 and TRBJ2-7; TRBD1 matches 7 bases. V lost 1 base, J lost 0 bases, and 7 bases stayed unmatched. This CDR3 comprises 16 residues. Germline CDR1 reads SGHDT; CDR2 reads YYEEEE. The chain's CDR3 is CASSLRVDRISYEQYF. CDR3 in DNA: TGTGCCAGCAGCTTGAGAGTGGACAGGATCTCCTACGAGCAGTACTTC. Based on the CDR3 plus reference TRBV5-6 and TRBJ2-7, the full variable domain is DAGVTQSPTHLIKTRGQQVTLRCSPKSGHDTVSWYQQALGQGPQFIFQYYEEEERQRGNFPDRFSGHQFPNYSSELNVNALLLGDSALYLCASSLRVDRISYEQYFGPGTRLTVT.

The chain combines TRBV7-6 with TRBJ2-5, with TRBD2 matching over 10 bases. Judging by the DNA end, TRBJ2-7 fits better; the J call may be wrong. From germline, CDR1 is SGHVS and CDR2 FNYEAQ. This CDR3 is 14 amino acids long. CDR3 coding DNA: TGTGCCAGCAGCCCCATAGCGGGAGGAGGCGAGCAGTACTTC. This codes for CASSPIAGGGEQYF.

V gene TRBV30 combines with J gene TRBJ2-4, with D perhaps TRBD1 (5 bases). The CDR3 has 16 amino acids. The V gene's germline CDR1 is GTSNPN and CDR2 SVGIG (reference sequence). Trimming took off 2 bases at V and 0 bases at J, with 14 bases between the two ends. In DNA, the CDR3 is TGTGCCTGGAGTCCGATGACAGCAGTAGCCAAAAACATTCAGTACTTC. It encodes CAWSPMTAVAKNIQYF.

In this sample, this clone turned up once. The rearrangement joins TRBV6-1 to TRBJ1-5; D is possibly TRBD1 (6 bases). The CDR3 runs 15 residues. The ends were cut back, 2 bases at V and 0 bases at J, with 8 bases in the middle. Germline-derived CDR1 and CDR2 are MNHNS and SASEGT. The CDR3 protein is CASSEQGSSNQPQHF. The CDR3 bases are TGTGCCAGCAGTGAACAGGGGAGTAGCAATCAGCCCCAGCATTTT.

The count of this clone is one. The chain couples TRBV6-6 to TRBJ1-1, with 9 bases that match TRBD1. Trimming cost V 5 bases and J 7 bases; bases outside gene matches: 8. This CDR3 is 14 amino acids long. Germline values: CDR1 MNHNY, CDR2 SVGAGI (reference sequence). CDR3 coding DNA: TGTGCCAGCAGTCCACAGGGACAGGGTCATGAAGCTTTCTTT. Its protein product is CASSPQGQGHEAFF.

The chain combines TRBV9 with TRBJ1-1; D may be TRBD1 (5 bases). Germline-derived CDR1 and CDR2 are SGDLS and YYNGEE. The CDR3 is 14 amino acids. V lost 0 bases and J lost 5, with 11 bases in between. In nucleotides, the CDR3 is TGTGCCAGCAGCGTAGGAGCGCGGGGGACTGAAGCTTTCTTT. This translates into CASSVGARGTEAFF.

The rearrangement uses TRBV28 and TRBJ1-2; TRBD1 matches 9 bases. Germline CDR1 reads MDHEN; CDR2 reads SYDVKM. The CDR3 extends over 14 amino acids. Germline trimming cut 4 bases from V and 5 bases from J; bases unmatched to any gene: 5. The CDR3 sequence is CASSSGQGIYGYTF. CDR3 coding DNA: TGTGCCAGCAGTTCGGGACAGGGAATTTATGGCTACACCTTC.

J is TRBJ1-1 and V is TRBV4-2; 7 nucleotides agree with TRBD1. With 0 bases clipped from V and 10 bases from J, the junction kept 5 bases outside the gene matches. The V gene's germline CDR1 is LGHNA and CDR2 YNFKEQ. The CDR3 runs to 13 residues. Here the CDR3 reads CASSQDRQGRAFF. Written as DNA, the CDR3 is TGTGCCAGCAGCCAAGATAGACAGGGACGAGCTTTCTTT.

The chain has TRBV27 and TRBJ1-4; D call uncertain. This CDR3 comprises 14 residues. Deletions cut 4 bases from V and 4 bases from J, with 10 bases between. The V gene's germline CDR1 is MNHEY and CDR2 SMNVEV (reference sequence). CDR3 in DNA: TGTGCCAGCAGTTCTGCGGCCCTTAATGAAAAACTGTTTTTT. Translating it yields CASSSAALNEKLFF. Drawing the rest from reference TRBV27 and TRBJ1-4, the complete variable domain is EAQVTQNPRYLITVTGKKLTVTCSQNMNHEYMSWYRQDPGLGLRQIYYSMNVEVTDKGDVPEGYKVSRKEKRNFPLILESPSPNQTSLYFCASSSAALNEKLFFGSGTQLSVL.

The V and J genes are TRBV10-2 and TRBJ2-7, with a possible D match to TRBD1 (6 bases). Trimming left V 1 base short and J 3 bases short, with 16 bases between. The CDR3 extends over 16 amino acids. Germline CDR1 is WSHSY and CDR2 is SAAADI. CDR3 amino acids: CASSELTLRGGYEQYF. The CDR3 DNA reads as TGCGCCAGCAGTGAGTTAACTCTCCGAGGGGGCTACGAGCAGTACTTC.

The sample holds a few counts of this clone. The rearrangement links TRBV30 to TRBJ1-4; possibly TRBD1 for D (6 bases). V dropped 5 bases and J dropped 5 bases, with 9 bases sitting between them. CDR1 and CDR2 from the germline V gene are GTSNPN and SVGIG (reference sequence). The length of the CDR3 is 12 residues. CDR3 residues: CAWLGANEKLFF. Here the CDR3 DNA reads TGTGCCTGGCTGGGGGCCAATGAAAAACTGTTTTTT.

The genes are TRBV29-1 and TRBJ1-5, with D perhaps TRBD1 (6 bases). The CDR3 has 13 residues. Trimming removed 4 bases from V and 0 bases from J, with 7 bases in between. Germline V gene lookup returns CDR1 SQVTM and CDR2 ANQGSEA. The DNA of the CDR3 is TGCAGCGTTGGGACAGATAGCAATCAGCCCCAGCATTTT. This translates into CSVGTDSNQPQHF.

This clone was observed a single time. The V call is TRBV7-9, the J call TRBJ2-3; the match to TRBD2 covers 7 bases. Trimming at V came to 5 bases and at J to 3 bases, leaving 11 bases not matched to a gene. The CDR3 spans 16 residues. The germline V gene has CDR1 SEHNR and CDR2 FQNEAQ (reference sequence). In DNA, the CDR3 is TGTGCCAGCAGCCGGTGGCGGAACGGGAGGACAGATACGCAGTATTTT. Residues: CASSRWRNGRTDTQYF.

The rearrangement links TRBV7-9 to TRBJ1-1; possible D gene TRBD1, 6 bases. Germline values: CDR1 SEHNR, CDR2 FQNEAQ (reference sequence). CDR3 length: 14 amino acids. V was clipped by 3 bases and J by 1 base, with 9 bases between them. CDR3 in DNA: TGTGCCAGCAGCTTTTGGACAGAGAACACTGAAGCTTTCTTT. Translating it yields CASSFWTENTEAFF. Drawing the rest from reference TRBV7-9 and TRBJ1-1, the complete variable domain is DTGVSQNPRHKITKRGQNVTFRCDPISEHNRLYWYRQTLGQGPEFLTYFQNEAQLEKSRLLSDRFSAERPKGSFSTLEIQRTEQGDSAMYLCASSFWTENTEAFFGQGTRLTVV.

This chain joins TRBV6-1 and TRBJ2-5; unclear D gene. CDR1 is MNHNS and CDR2 is SASEGT in the germline V gene. Trimming shortened V by 4 bases and J by 5 bases, and 11 bases separated the two germline ends. The CDR3 totals 13 residues. CDR3 coding DNA: TGTGCCAGCAGTGGTCATGGCCCGGAGACCCAGTACTTC. Translation gives CASSGHGPETQYF.

The J gene is TRBJ1-4, the V gene TRBV19; D remains unclear. V was cut by 5 bases and J by 0 bases, with 10 bases left in between. The germline gives CDR1 LNHDA, CDR2 SQIVND (reference sequence). This CDR3 is 15 amino acids long. The CDR3 DNA reads as TGTGCCAGTAGTCTAGCCGGTGCAACTAATGAAAAACTGTTTTTT. It yields the protein CASSLAGATNEKLFF.

This clone was observed a few times. The chain employs TRBV19 and TRBJ1-1; D remains unclear. The CDR3 is made up of 13 amino acids. CDR1 is LNHDA and CDR2 is SQIVND in the germline V gene (reference sequence). V was pared by 3 bases and J by 5 bases, with 10 bases between. This CDR3 reads CASSIVRATEAFF. Written as DNA, the CDR3 is TGTGCCAGTAGTATTGTTCGAGCAACTGAAGCTTTCTTT.

This clone was recorded a few times. V and J are TRBV10-1 and TRBJ2-1, with D tentatively TRBD2 (5 bases). V lost 6 bases and J 3 bases, leaving 6 bases between the germline ends. The CDR3 has 12 amino acids. The germline V gene has CDR1 WNHNN and CDR2 SYGVQD (reference sequence). CDR3 coding DNA: TGCGCCAGCAGCGGGGACTACAATGAGCAGTTCTTC. Amino acids: CASSGDYNEQFF.

This clone was observed a single time. This chain connects TRBV5-6 to TRBJ1-1, with D perhaps TRBD1 (6 bases). V was cut by 4 bases and J by 3 bases, with 16 bases left in between. CDR3 size: 15 residues. CDR1 is SGHDT and CDR2 is YYEEEE in the germline V gene. The CDR3 here is CASSGGGASDTEAFF. DNA of the CDR3: TGTGCCAGCAGCGGGGGGGGCGCGTCGGACACTGAAGCTTTCTTT.